A selection of T cell receptor beta chains follows, all from one sample in a study of blood T cell repertoires in COVID-19. Assay used: immunoSEQ multiplex PCR; TCRdb lists only in-frame clones, some missing. The repertoire includes about 250,000 clones, approximately 83% of them detected once, and nearly 9% sits in the top ten. Sequencing used peripheral blood. The receptors come from a man older than 75 with acute or convalescent COVID-19. Each CDR3 is given with its conserved first and last residue. Each record gives: CDR3 protein, CDR3 DNA, V gene, clone size, J gene, D gene. D genes are given only for firm matches. Expanded clones are given a class, and other clones once, few, many or no size at all.

CAISDAAIRGNEQFF TGTGCCATCAGTGACGCGGCTATCCGTGGCAATGAGCAGTTCTTC TRBV10-3 NA TRBJ2-1 NA
CASSPLAQASSYEQYF TGTGCCAGCTCACCCCTCGCCCAGGCGAGCTCCTACGAGCAGTACTTC TRBV18 NA TRBJ2-7 NA
CASRRGIFYNEQFF TGTGCCAGCAGAAGGGGTATTTTTTACAATGAGCAGTTCTTC TRBV27 NA TRBJ2-1 NA
CASSLMSPGQANTEAFF TGCGCCAGCAGCTTGATGAGCCCGGGACAGGCGAACACTGAAGCTTTCTTT TRBV5-1 NA TRBJ1-1 TRBD1
CASRSGTGGNQPQHF TGTGCCAGCCGTTCCGGGACAGGGGGCAATCAGCCCCAGCATTTT TRBV3-1/TRBV3-2 NA TRBJ1-5 TRBD1
CASSYTNSYEQYF TGTGCCAGCAGCTATACTAACTCCTACGAGCAGTACTTC TRBV3-1/TRBV3-2 NA TRBJ2-7 NA
CASSPGGSYEQYF TGTGCCAGCTCCCCCGGGGGCTCCTACGAGCAGTACTTC TRBV4-2 few TRBJ2-7 NA
CASSPRTDGNTIYF TGTGCCAGCAGCCCCCGGACAGATGGAAACACCATATATTTT TRBV9 NA TRBJ1-3 NA
CASRYRDSSGGYTF TGTGCCAGCAGATACCGGGACAGTTCTGGTGGCTACACCTTC TRBV6-5 NA TRBJ1-2 TRBD1
CASSLFSGAYTDTQYF TGTGCCAGCAGCTTGTTTAGCGGGGCCTACACAGATACGCAGTATTTT TRBV5-6 NA TRBJ2-3 TRBD2
CASSRDRANSPLHF TGTGCCAGCAGCCGGGACAGGGCAAATTCACCCCTCCACTTT TRBV28 few TRBJ1-6 TRBD1
CASSLQAPGGKGTGELFF TGCGCCAGCAGTCTACAAGCCCCAGGGGGCAAGGGCACCGGGGAGCTGTTTTTT TRBV4-1 NA TRBJ2-2 TRBD1
CASSPMGATDEQFF TGCGCCAGCAGCCCGATGGGGGCTACGGATGAGCAGTTCTTC TRBV5-1 NA TRBJ2-1 NA
CASRGRVNEKLFF TGTGCCAGCAGGGGAAGGGTAAATGAAAAACTGTTTTTT TRBV19 NA TRBJ1-4 NA
CASSARRDLSYGYTF TGTGCCAGCAGTGCCAGGCGGGACCTAAGCTATGGCTACACCTTC TRBV28 NA TRBJ1-2 NA
CASSYLNQPQHF TGTGCCAGCAGCTATTTGAATCAGCCCCAGCATTTT TRBV3-1/TRBV3-2 NA TRBJ1-5 NA
CASSRLGQGSNEKLFF TGTGCCAGCAGCCGCCTAGGACAGGGCTCTAATGAAAAACTGTTTTTT TRBV5-6 NA TRBJ1-4 TRBD1
CAISESLGGGTDTQYF TGTGCCATCAGTGAGTCGCTCGGGGGGGGAACAGATACGCAGTATTTT TRBV10-3 few TRBJ2-3 TRBD2
CASRSLAGGKGDTQYF TGTGCCAGCAGGAGTCTAGCGGGAGGGAAGGGAGATACGCAGTATTTT TRBV11-1 NA TRBJ2-3 TRBD2
CASRSGGSSYNEQFF TGCGCCAGCAGAAGCGGGGGGAGCTCCTACAATGAGCAGTTCTTC TRBV5-1 NA TRBJ2-1 TRBD2
CASRSIIAGGPDTQYF TGCGCCAGCAGGTCAATCATAGCGGGAGGCCCAGATACGCAGTATTTT TRBV5-1 NA TRBJ2-3 TRBD2
CASIPTGNYGYTF TGTGCCAGTATCCCGACAGGGAACTATGGCTACACCTTC TRBV19 NA TRBJ1-2 TRBD1
CASSLRDRNTEAFF TGTGCCAGCAGTCTCCGGGACAGGAACACTGAAGCTTTCTTT TRBV2 NA TRBJ1-1 TRBD1